Below are 17 T cell receptor beta chains sequenced from a single sample in a study of post-analysis software for immune sequencing data. Notes on the study in general: Roughly 5 TRBV segments occurring more often in patients than controls included TRBV5-6, TRBV5-1 and TRBV20-1.

No cognate antigen is known for these TCRs. Unique molecular identifiers had been added to the TCR beta cDNA libraries. TCRdb recomputed calls from the PCR reads with MiXCR, one row per CDR3 protein. The sample includes hundreds of thousands of distinct CDR3 sequences, approximately 45% of them seen just once. The sequenced sample consisted of blood. Receptor source: a girl between 10 and 17 years old with multiple sclerosis.

The rearrangement uses TRBV28 and TRBJ1-1; D possibly corresponds to TRBD1 (5 bases). The ends were cut back, 3 bases at V and 1 base at J, with 12 bases in the middle. In germline, CDR1 is MDHEN, CDR2 SYDVKM. The CDR3 contains 15 residues. CDR3 bases: TGTGCCAGCAGTTTGTCCTGGGGCCGGAACACTGAAGCTTTCTTT. As protein: CASSLSWGRNTEAFF.

This clonotype was recorded a few times. The chain combines TRBV2 with TRBJ2-1, with 8 bases that match TRBD2. The CDR3 has 13 residues. V shed 9 bases, J shed 7 bases, and the junction held 8 bases outside the gene matches. CDR1 is SNHLY and CDR2 is FYNNEI in the germline V gene. This chain's CDR3 is CASRLASGNEQFF. CDR3 sequence (DNA): TGTGCCAGTAGACTAGCGAGCGGTAATGAGCAGTTCTTC.

This clonotype was observed a handful of times. The chain recombines TRBV6-1 with TRBJ2-7; 7 bases are a match to TRBD2. V dropped 4 bases and J dropped 1; count of bases not matched to a gene: 4. The length of the CDR3 is 14 residues. Germline lookup yields CDR1 MNHNS and CDR2 SASEGT. Here the CDR3 DNA reads TGTGCCAGCAGTGGGGGGGAGGGTTCCTACGAGCAGTACTTC. Translating gives CASSGGEGSYEQYF.

Only a few counts were recorded for this clonotype. V gene TRBV28 combines with J gene TRBJ2-7, with D possibly called TRBD1 or TRBD2 (5 bases each). The germline V and J ends were trimmed by 5 bases and 3 bases, with 14 bases remaining between them. This CDR3 contains 14 residues. Germline CDR1 MDHEN, CDR2 SYDVKM. The CDR3 region has the DNA TGTGCCAGCAGTGGGACGGGCGCCCTCTACGAGCAGTACTTC. Translating gives CASSGTGALYEQYF.

In this sample, this clonotype turned up a few times. The J gene is TRBJ2-1, the V gene TRBV2; D perhaps matches TRBD2 (6 bases). The CDR3 runs to 16 residues. With 6 bases removed from V and 6 bases from J, the gap between germline ends came to 21 bases. Germline CDR1 SNHLY, CDR2 FYNNEI. The CDR3 loop is CASSVDPDMGGNEQFF. CDR3 bases: TGTGCCAGCAGCGTTGATCCTGACATGGGAGGCAATGAGCAGTTCTTC.

The rearrangement uses TRBV20-1 and TRBJ2-3; 10 bases are a match to TRBD2. Germline CDR1 is DFQATT and CDR2 is SNEGSKA (reference sequence). With V trimmed by 6 bases and J by 5 bases, 11 bases remained unmatched. The CDR3 is made up of 15 amino acids. CDR3 bases: TGCAGTGCCGCCCCAGCGGGAGGGCCAGTAGATACGCAGTATTTT. It specifies CSAAPAGGPVDTQYF.

The rearrangement uses TRBV5-1 and TRBJ2-5; no firm D call. Germline V gives CDR1 SGHRS, CDR2 YFSETQ. Trimming cost V 4 bases and J 2 bases, with 9 bases left between them. There are 13 residues in the CDR3. CDR3 sequence: CASSALGQETQYF. The DNA of the CDR3 is TGCGCCAGCAGCGCCCTGGGGCAAGAGACCCAGTACTTC.

The chain uses TRBV28 and TRBJ2-5; D gene uncertain. There are 16 residues in the CDR3. The germline gives CDR1 MDHEN, CDR2 SYDVKM. Between the trimmed V and J ends, which lost 5 bases and 5 bases, there was a span of 21 bases. The DNA for the CDR3 is TGTGCCAGCAGTCCCCTCATGGGTATCGATCGGGAGACCCAGTACTTC. Translated, it gives CASSPLMGIDRETQYF.

The chain recombines TRBV7-9 with TRBJ2-7; 10 bases are shared with TRBD2. The length of the CDR3 is 15 residues. The ends lost 4 bases at V and 4 bases at J; junction bases unmatched: 7. In germline, CDR1 is SEHNR, CDR2 FQNEAQ (reference sequence). The DNA for the CDR3 is TGTGCCAGCAGCTCTCCGGGACTAGCGCCGTACGAGCAGTACTTC. Amino acid sequence: CASSSPGLAPYEQYF. Looking up the rest from reference TRBV7-9 and TRBJ2-7 gives the full variable domain: DTGVSQNPRHKITKRGQNVTFRCDPISEHNRLYWYRQTLGQGPEFLTYFQNEAQLEKSRLLSDRFSAERPKGSFSTLEIQRTEQGDSAMYLCASSSPGLAPYEQYFGPGTRLTVT.

This clonotype was seen only a few times. This chain joins TRBV28 and TRBJ2-3; D is unclear. Germline V gene lookup returns CDR1 MDHEN and CDR2 SYDVKM. The CDR3 contains 15 residues. V lost 3 bases and J lost 0, with 10 bases in between. Written as DNA, the CDR3 is TGTGCCAGCAGTTTGTCCAGGCCTAGCACAGATACGCAGTATTTT. This gives the protein CASSLSRPSTDTQYF.

This clonotype was seen a handful of times. J is TRBJ2-1 and V is TRBV12-3 or TRBV12-4; 7 bases agree with TRBD2. V gave up 6 bases and J gave up 4 bases; unmatched junction bases: 6. The CDR3 covers 14 residues. The CDR3 DNA is TGTGCCAGCAGCCGACTAGCTAAGTACAATGAGCAGTTCTTC. It codes for CASSRLAKYNEQFF.

J is TRBJ2-4 and V is TRBV18, with a tentative D call TRBD1 (5 bases). Matching the DNA end better, TRBJ2-7 makes the J call doubtful. This CDR3 comprises 13 residues. Per the germline V gene, CDR1 is KGHSH and CDR2 is LQKENI. The CDR3 reads CASSQSDSYEQYF. CDR3 DNA: TGTGCCAGCTCACAATCCGACAGCTACGAGCAGTACTTC.

The sample holds a few counts of this clonotype. The V call is TRBV6-5, the J call TRBJ2-5, with D unresolved. The CDR3 totals 14 residues. The germline V and J ends were trimmed by 0 bases and 1 base, with 6 bases remaining between them. Germline V lookup: CDR1 MNHEY, CDR2 SVGAGI. Here the CDR3 reads CASSYSFSQETQYF. CDR3 nucleotide sequence: TGTGCCAGCAGTTACTCGTTCAGCCAAGAGACCCAGTACTTC.

This clonotype was picked up many times. Written as DNA, the CDR3 is TGCAGCGCCCGATATTTAGACGAGCAGTACTTC. It is translated as CSARYLDEQYF. The chain has TRBV29-1 and TRBJ2-7; no firm D call. V lost 7 bases and J lost 5, with 12 bases in between. CDR1 and CDR2 from the germline V gene are SQVTM and ANQGSEA. The CDR3 is 11 residues long.

The chain's CDR3 is CSVEGGTSGGRDQETQYF. As DNA, the CDR3 is TGCAGCGTTGAGGGGGGGACTTCAGGGGGGAGAGACCAAGAGACCCAGTACTTC. The chain has TRBV29-1 and TRBJ2-5, with D perhaps given as TRBD1 or TRBD2 (7 bases each). Deletions cut 3 bases from V and 0 bases from J, with 23 bases between. Germline V gene lookup returns CDR1 SQVTM and CDR2 ANQGSEA. This CDR3 spans 18 amino acids. The whole variable domain, remainder taken from reference TRBV29-1 and TRBJ2-5, is SAVISQKPSRDICQRGTSLTIQCQVDSQVTMMFWYRQQPGQSLTLIATANQGSEATYESGFVIDKFPISRPNLTFSTLTVSNMSPEDSSIYLCSVEGGTSGGRDQETQYFGPGTRLLVL.

The V gene is TRBV18, the J gene TRBJ2-3; no clear D gene. The V and J ends lost 0 bases and 7 bases respectively, with 5 bases between them. In germline, CDR1 is KGHSH, CDR2 LQKENI. The CDR3 has 12 residues. The DNA of the CDR3 is TGTGCCAGCTCACCACCGAGCAATACGCAGTATTTT. Translation gives CASSPPSNTQYF.

This sequence joins TRBV28 and TRBJ2-7, with 7 bases fitting TRBD2. Germline V lookup: CDR1 MDHEN, CDR2 SYDVKM. Trimming removed 5 bases from V and 5 bases from J; junction bases left unmatched: 9. The CDR3 runs to 14 residues. Here the CDR3 DNA reads TGTGCCAGCAGTCCTCCGGGACTAAAAAACGAGCAGTACTTC. This sequence encodes CASSPPGLKNEQYF.